The next 7 T cell receptor beta chains were all read from a single sample in a study of blood T cell repertoires in COVID-19. Only in-frame clones appear in the TCRdb table, and some are missing; sequencing was by immunoSEQ multiplex PCR. This sample has roughly 70,000 clones, with 70% to 90% found just once. The source material was peripheral blood. These receptor sequences come from a man between 70 and 80 years old with acute or convalescent COVID-19.

The gene calls are TRBV11-1 and TRBJ1-1; a weak D match, TRBD1 (6 bases). The germline gives CDR1 SGHAT, CDR2 FQDESV (reference sequence). This CDR3 comprises 16 residues. V was clipped by 6 bases and J by 4 bases, with 21 bases between them. CDR3 bases: TGTGCCAGCAGTTCCAACCGGGGGGGGCCTGGCACTGAAGCTTTCTTT. It is translated as CASSSNRGGPGTEAFF.

The rearrangement uses TRBV4-2 and TRBJ2-1, with 11 bases that match TRBD2. The junction had 11 bases not matched to a gene; V was cut back by 4 bases and J by 0 bases. The V gene's germline CDR1 is LGHNA and CDR2 YNFKEQ. The CDR3 has 19 amino acids. This CDR3 reads CASSLRASGGSSSYNEQFF. The CDR3, as DNA: TGTGCCAGCAGCCTCCGGGCTAGCGGGGGGTCGAGCTCCTACAATGAGCAGTTCTTC.

This clone was seen more than once but under ten times. The rearrangement links TRBV5-4 to TRBJ2-7, with 9 positions matching TRBD1. This CDR3 contains 17 residues. V lost 4 bases and J lost 2; bases outside the gene matches: 13. From germline, CDR1 is SGHNT and CDR2 YYREEE (reference sequence). The CDR3 region has the DNA TGTGCCAGCAGCCCCCACGACCAAAGACAGGGGGCCTACGAGCAGTACTTC. Residues: CASSPHDQRQGAYEQYF.

The chain combines TRBV6-1 with TRBJ2-1, with TRBD2 matching 7 bases. The CDR3 length is 15 residues. Trimming cost V 2 bases and J 7 bases; bases outside gene matches: 8. Germline-derived CDR1 and CDR2 are MNHNS and SASEGT. As DNA, the CDR3 is TGTGCCAGCAGTGAATATGGACTAGTGAGTAATGAGCAGTTCTTC. It yields the protein CASSEYGLVSNEQFF.

This chain uses TRBV5-1 with TRBJ1-5; 9 bases are a match to TRBD1. CDR1 SGHRS and CDR2 YFSETQ come from the germline V gene. This CDR3 is built from 14 residues. The V and J ends lost 5 bases and 0 bases, in that order; junction bases with no gene match: 0. For the CDR3, the DNA is TGCGCCAGCAGGGGACAGGGTAGCAATCAGCCCCAGCATTTT. It translates to CASRGQGSNQPQHF.

The V call is TRBV6-2 or TRBV6-3, the J call TRBJ1-2; 9 bases agree with TRBD1. The CDR3 has 18 amino acids. Germline values: CDR1 MNHEY, CDR2 SVGEGT. The trim removed 2 bases at V and 0 bases at J, leaving 10 bases unmatched. The chain's CDR3 is CASSYDGQGFRSNYGYTF. CDR3 in DNA: TGTGCCAGCAGTTACGATGGACAGGGGTTCCGCTCTAACTATGGCTACACCTTC.

The rearrangement uses TRBV24-1 and TRBJ1-2, with D tentatively TRBD1 (5 bases). Germline-derived CDR1 and CDR2 are KGHDR and SFDVKD. V was trimmed by 2 bases and J by 2 bases, leaving 11 bases between them. This CDR3 has 15 amino acids. CDR3 protein: CATSDSKAGNYGYTF. The CDR3 DNA reads as TGTGCCACCAGTGATTCTAAGGCAGGGAACTATGGCTACACCTTC.